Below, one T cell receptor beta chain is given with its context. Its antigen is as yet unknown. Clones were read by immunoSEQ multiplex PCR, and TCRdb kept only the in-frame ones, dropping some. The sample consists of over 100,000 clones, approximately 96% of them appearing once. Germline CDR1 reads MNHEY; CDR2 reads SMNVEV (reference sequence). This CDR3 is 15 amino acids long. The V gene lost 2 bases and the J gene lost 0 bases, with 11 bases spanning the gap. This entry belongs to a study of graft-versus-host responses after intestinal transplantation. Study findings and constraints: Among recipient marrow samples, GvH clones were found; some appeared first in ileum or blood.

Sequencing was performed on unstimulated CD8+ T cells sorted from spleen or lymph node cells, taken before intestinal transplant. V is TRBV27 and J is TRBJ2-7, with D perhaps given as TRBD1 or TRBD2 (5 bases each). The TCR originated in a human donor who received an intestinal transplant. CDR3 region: CASSLEAGSSYEQYF. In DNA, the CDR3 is TGTGCCAGCAGTTTAGAAGCAGGGAGCTCCTACGAGCAGTACTTC.